This T cell receptor beta chain was sequenced in a study of T cell repertoires in cytomegalovirus infection. Study as a whole: Based on public TCR beta signatures, there were indications of CMV infection and of a matching HLA type. Points from the study as a whole: Cumulative public TCR beta family frequency identified CMV carriers with the relevant HLA. What dominated the ex vivo response were HLA-C-restricted CMV-specific TCR beta clonotypes.

TCRdb processed the reads anew with MiXCR; each CDR3 protein has one entry. The sample lists more than 90,000 distinct CDR3 sequences; roughly 9.1% were seen once. This clonotype appeared many times. Its cognate antigen is unknown. This sequence originates from a human donor in good health (CMV status not recorded). Some clones in this sample may be carry-over from other donors' samples. Sample: PBMCs, sequenced either directly or after in vitro stimulation (not recorded which).

The chain's CDR3 is CASSLKGSHSPLHF. The DNA of the CDR3 is TGTGCCAGCAGCTTAAAGGGGAGTCATTCACCCCTCCACTTT. This chain uses TRBV5-4 with TRBJ1-6; D may be TRBD1 (5 bases). This CDR3 is built from 14 residues. V dropped 2 bases and J dropped 8 bases, with 11 bases sitting between them. CDR1 is SGHNT, CDR2 YYREEE, per germline (reference sequence).